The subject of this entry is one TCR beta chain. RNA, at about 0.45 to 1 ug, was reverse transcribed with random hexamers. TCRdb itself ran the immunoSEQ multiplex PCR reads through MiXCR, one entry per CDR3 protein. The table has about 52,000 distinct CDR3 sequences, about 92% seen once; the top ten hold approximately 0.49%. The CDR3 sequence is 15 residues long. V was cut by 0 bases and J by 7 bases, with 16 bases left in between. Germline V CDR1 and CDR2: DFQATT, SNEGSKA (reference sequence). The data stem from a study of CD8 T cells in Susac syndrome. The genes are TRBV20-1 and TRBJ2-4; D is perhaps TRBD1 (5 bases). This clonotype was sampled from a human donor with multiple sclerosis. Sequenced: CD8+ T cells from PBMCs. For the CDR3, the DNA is TGCAGTGCTAGAGAGTCGACAGACAACTCTAACATTCAGTACTTC. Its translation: CSARESTDNSNIQYF.